The rows below give T cell receptor beta chains drawn from one sample of a study of T cell repertoires in cytomegalovirus infection. MiXCR, applied by TCRdb to the reads, yields one record per CDR3 protein. The table includes some 800,000 distinct CDR3 sequences, over 25% detected once. These receptors have no identified antigens. The source material was cultured CD8+ T cells from PBMCs, sampled from culture after CMV antigen stimulation. The receptors here all came from a human donor in good health (CMV status not recorded). Some clones in this sample may be carry-over from other donors' samples. Each CDR3 is given with its conserved first and last residue. Each record gives: clone size, V gene, CDR3 protein. For some rows the clone size is stated as once, few or many, or as a class when expanded; others skip it.

few,TRBV12-3/TRBV12-4,CASSQISGQGNEAFF
NA,TRBV6-8,CASGPRRGTEAFF
many,TRBV6-1,CASSARQGRMNTEAFF
few,TRBV19,CASSIGSYNEQFF
few,TRBV28,CASSLPTGLGHAGELFF
few,TRBV27,CASSKESSYNSPLHF
NA,TRBV6-4,CASSQTEKNEQFF
few,TRBV7-6,CASSLPGLAGGQTDTQYF
few,TRBV24-1,CATSDTGTDTGELFF
once,TRBV5-4,CASSLGPRTDSSYEQYF
NA,TRBV10-3,CAIRGGEGANVLTF
NA,TRBV18,CASSPREETLQPQHF
few,TRBV15,CATSGSSYTEAFF